The 25 T cell receptor beta chains below come from one sample, sequenced in a study of regulatory T cells in long-lasting Graves disease. Described time point: newly diagnosed GD, antithyroid drugs for less than 3 months. RNA isolated from PBMCs was used to make the TCR library. Sequencing libraries for TCR beta were prepared with iRepertoire HTBI primers and Arm-PCR of CDR3 regions. MiXCR was run by TCRdb on the multiplex PCR reads, yielding one entry per CDR3 protein. The data hold around 500,000 distinct CDR3 sequences, with approximately 12% observed a single time. These same records also appear under a second study, on T cells in Graves' hyperthyroidism and ophthalmopathy.

Sequenced here: peripheral blood mononuclear cells (PBMCs), sampled at new diagnosis, from a patient treated with antithyroid drugs. Every receptor here comes from a woman aged 25 to 39 with Graves disease.

This clonotype has just a few counts. The rearrangement uses TRBV4-3 and TRBJ2-4; TRBD2 might be the D (5 bases). Per germline, CDR1 LGHNA and CDR2 YSLEER. The CDR3 totals 16 residues. V was trimmed by 5 bases and J by 5 bases, leaving 19 bases between them. CDR3 nucleotides: TGCGCCAGCAGCAAGACTATCCCGGGGTGGCAAAACATTCAGTACTTC. It translates to CASSKTIPGWQNIQYF.

There are many counts of this clonotype. The chain uses TRBV20-1 and TRBJ1-1; perhaps TRBD1 as D (5 bases). The CDR3 totals 13 residues. The V gene lost 0 bases and the J gene lost 3 bases, with 8 bases spanning the gap. CDR1 and CDR2 from the germline V gene are DFQATT and SNEGSKA (reference sequence). The CDR3 DNA reads TGCAGTGCTAGAGAGGGGCCGTACACTGAAGCTTTCTTT. It translates to CSAREGPYTEAFF.

In its sample, this clonotype was seen many times. V usage is TRBV2 and J usage is TRBJ2-1, with D possibly TRBD2 on 5 matching bases. Trimming shortened V by 0 bases and J by 4 bases, and 13 bases separated the two germline ends. Germline-derived CDR1 and CDR2 are SNHLY and FYNNEI. The CDR3 sequence is 16 residues long. The DNA for the CDR3 is TGTGCCAGCAGTGAAGCGCGGAGGACGGTTTACAATGAGCAGTTCTTC. Its protein product is CASSEARRTVYNEQFF.

For this clonotype: With a much larger clone just one base away, this may be a read error. V is TRBV7-6 and J is TRBJ2-1, with 8 nucleotides matching TRBD1. The CDR3 loop spans 15 amino acids. Germline assignment: CDR1 SGHVS and CDR2 FNYEAQ. Trimming cost V 4 bases and J 2 bases; bases outside gene matches: 4. CDR3 protein: CASSSRQGPYNEQFF. CDR3 bases: TGTGCCAGCAGCTCCCGACAGGGGCCCTACAATGAGCAGTTCTTC.

This clonotype was recorded many times. The V gene is TRBV3-1, the J gene TRBJ2-5; 11 bases align to TRBD1. This CDR3 comprises 17 residues. Germline assignment: CDR1 LGHDT and CDR2 YNNKEL (reference sequence). V shed 5 bases and J 4 bases; nucleotides not matched to a gene: 12. CDR3 bases: TGTGCCAGCAGCGGATACCGGGTGGACAGGGGGCGAGAGACCCAGTACTTC. It is translated as CASSGYRVDRGRETQYF.

This clonotype was seen many times. The chain joins TRBV10-3 to TRBJ2-1, with 7 bases aligning to TRBD1. V gave up 5 bases and J gave up 8 bases; unmatched junction bases: 3. The CDR3 is made up of 12 amino acids. Looked up from germline, CDR1 is ENHRY and CDR2 is SYGVKD. The CDR3 bases are TGTGCCATCAGTCAAGGGGGCTATGAGCAGTTCTTC. Residues: CAISQGGYEQFF.

There are many counts of this clonotype. The V call is TRBV12-3 or TRBV12-4, the J call TRBJ2-1; 13 nucleotides match TRBD2. The CDR3 contains 19 residues. Trimming removed 1 base from V and 12 bases from J; junction bases left unmatched: 18. The CDR3 here is CASSLGGTSGIEWPQRQFF. Written as DNA, the CDR3 is TGTGCCAGCAGTTTAGGGGGGACTAGCGGGATTGAATGGCCCCAGCGGCAGTTCTTC.

V usage is TRBV7-2 and J usage is TRBJ2-7; no firm D call. The CDR3 has 13 residues. The germline gives CDR1 SGHTA, CDR2 FQGNSA. Trimming stripped 1 base from V and 3 bases from J, with 7 bases between. DNA of the CDR3: TGTGCCAGCAGCTTAGGTCTTGACTACGAGCAGTACTTC. Translation: CASSLGLDYEQYF.

This clonotype was seen at least ten times. CDR3 nucleotides: TGTGCCAGCAGCTTCTACGGCGTGGTCCGCACAGATACGCAGTATTTT. Its translation is CASSFYGVVRTDTQYF. V gene TRBV7-2 combines with J gene TRBJ2-3; the D is unclear. This CDR3 contains 16 residues. The germline CDR1 and CDR2 sequences are SGHTA and FQGNSA. Trimming left V 3 bases short and J 1 base short, with 14 bases between.

This clonotype was observed many times. The chain recombines TRBV6-1 with TRBJ1-3; no definite D call. The germline gives CDR1 MNHNS, CDR2 SASEGT. The V gene lost 5 bases and the J gene lost 2 bases, with 13 bases spanning the gap. The CDR3 loop spans 15 amino acids. CDR3 DNA: TGTGCCAGCAGTCGCACCCAGAGCACTGGAAACACCATATATTTT. Translating it yields CASSRTQSTGNTIYF.

This clonotype was seen at least ten times. J is TRBJ1-2 and V is TRBV2, with a tentative D call TRBD1 (6 bases). Between the trimmed V and J ends, which lost 4 bases and 4 bases, there was a span of 16 bases. This CDR3 comprises 15 residues. The germline CDR1 and CDR2 sequences are SNHLY and FYNNEI. The CDR3 region has the DNA TGTGCCAGCAGTGCCACAGGGAAGGGAGTCTATGGCTACACCTTC. This codes for CASSATGKGVYGYTF.

This clonotype was detected only a few times. The chain employs TRBV6-5 and TRBJ2-1, with TRBD1 as a possible D gene (5 bases). The CDR3 runs to 18 residues. With 4 bases removed from V and 5 bases from J, the gap between germline ends came to 24 bases. Looked up from germline, CDR1 is MNHEY and CDR2 is SVGAGI. This chain's CDR3 is CASSLTSGRSRVDNEQFF. CDR3 in DNA: TGTGCCAGCAGTTTAACCTCGGGCCGCAGCAGGGTCGACAATGAGCAGTTCTTC.

This clonotype was seen ten or more times. This chain joins TRBV2 and TRBJ2-2; D uncertain. Trimming shortened V by 2 bases and J by 0 bases, and 10 bases separated the two germline ends. In germline, CDR1 is SNHLY, CDR2 FYNNEI. The CDR3 spans 16 residues. CDR3 bases: TGTGCCAGCAGTGAATTAGAGACTGCGAACACCGGGGAGCTGTTTTTT. Its translation is CASSELETANTGELFF.

This clonotype has just one count. A far larger clone is just one base off, so this is likely a read error. V is TRBV7-9 and J is TRBJ2-1, with D possibly being TRBD2 (6 bases). Trimming shortened V by 0 bases and J by 8 bases, and 17 bases separated the two germline ends. From germline, CDR1 is SEHNR and CDR2 FQNEAQ (reference sequence). This CDR3 has 16 residues. The CDR3 DNA reads as TGTGCCAGCAGCTTAGCACCCGGGACTCATAACGATGAGCAGTTCTTC. Translating it yields CASSLAPGTHNDEQFF.

This clonotype came up a few times. V and J are TRBV18 and TRBJ1-1; D possibly corresponds to TRBD1 (6 bases). V was cut by 2 bases and J by 11 bases, with 18 bases left in between. CDR1 and CDR2 from the germline V gene are KGHSH and LQKENI. CDR3 length: 14 residues. CDR3 in DNA: TGTGCCAGCTCACCAAGTCAGGGGATGGAAGGGGCTTTCTTT. Its protein is CASSPSQGMEGAFF.

This clonotype appeared many times. This sequence joins TRBV15 and TRBJ1-2, with 7 nucleotides matching TRBD1. The CDR3 extends over 16 amino acids. The germline V gene has CDR1 LNHNV and CDR2 YYDKDF (reference sequence). J was trimmed by 6 bases and V by 1 base; bases with no gene match: 11. The CDR3: CATSRVPGDSLNGYTF. CDR3 sequence (DNA): TGTGCCACCAGCAGAGTCCCCGGGGACAGCCTTAATGGCTACACCTTC.

This clonotype was seen ten or more times. The V and J genes are TRBV28 and TRBJ1-1; 10 nucleotides line up with TRBD1. The germline gives CDR1 MDHEN, CDR2 SYDVKM. This CDR3 contains 15 residues. Trimming at V came to 10 bases and at J to 3 bases, leaving 11 bases not matched to a gene. The CDR3 reads CATARDRGRYTEAFF. CDR3 coding DNA: TGTGCCACCGCCCGGGACAGGGGTCGCTACACTGAAGCTTTCTTT.

This clonotype was recorded a few times. This chain joins TRBV2 and TRBJ2-7, with TRBD2 as a possible D gene (6 bases). Germline V lookup: CDR1 SNHLY, CDR2 FYNNEI. V was clipped by 3 bases and J by 3 bases, with 15 bases between them. The CDR3 consists of 15 residues. CDR3 amino acids: CASSEFLGGLYEQYF. DNA for the CDR3: TGTGCCAGCAGTGAGTTCCTCGGAGGGCTCTACGAGCAGTACTTC.

This clonotype appeared many times. The genes are TRBV10-3 and TRBJ2-1; 9 bases match TRBD2. Trimming took 7 bases from V and 3 from J; bases not matched to a gene: 4. Germline V gene sequence: CDR1 ENHRY, CDR2 SYGVKD. CDR3 length: 14 residues. The CDR3: CAITAGGLYNEQFF. The CDR3 coding sequence is TGTGCCATCACGGCGGGAGGGCTCTACAATGAGCAGTTCTTC.

The chain combines TRBV5-4 with TRBJ2-1; 15 bases fit TRBD2. CDR1 is SGHNT, CDR2 YYREEE, per germline (reference sequence). The CDR3 runs to 15 residues. V shed 4 bases, J shed 8 bases, and the junction held 4 bases outside the gene matches. The chain's CDR3 is CASSRTSGRAYEQFF. Here the CDR3 DNA reads TGTGCCAGCAGCCGGACTAGCGGGAGGGCCTATGAGCAGTTCTTC.

This clonotype showed up many times. The chain carries TRBV2 and TRBJ2-7; D may correspond to TRBD1 or TRBD2 (5 bases each). The germline V gene encodes CDR1 SNHLY and CDR2 FYNNEI. V lost 6 bases to trimming and J lost 3 bases, with 15 bases between them. CDR3 length equals 14 residues. The CDR3 DNA is TGTGCCAGCAGGGGGCAGGAGGTTGACTACGAGCAGTACTTC. Translated: CASRGQEVDYEQYF.

This clonotype was detected ten times or more. The rearrangement uses TRBV19 and TRBJ1-2, with a tentative D call TRBD1 (6 bases). In germline, CDR1 is LNHDA, CDR2 SQIVND (reference sequence). The V gene lost 6 bases and the J gene lost 4 bases, with 18 bases spanning the gap. This CDR3 spans 15 amino acids. CDR3 DNA sequence: TGTGCCAGTAGGGACACAGGATGGGGGCCCTATGGCTACACCTTC. Protein sequence: CASRDTGWGPYGYTF.

This clonotype was detected many times. In DNA, the CDR3 is TGTGCCAGCAGTCCTGGACAGTCCTCCGAGGGGGAGCAGTACTTC. Translation gives CASSPGQSSEGEQYF. The chain joins TRBV28 to TRBJ2-7, with TRBD1 as a possible D gene (6 bases). CDR3 length: 15 residues. V gave up 5 bases and J gave up 7 bases, with 21 bases separating them. Germline V gives CDR1 MDHEN, CDR2 SYDVKM.

This clonotype was seen repeatedly, ten times or more. This sequence joins TRBV27 and TRBJ1-5; D gene unclear. Trimming cost V 5 bases and J 0 bases, with 5 bases left between them. The germline V gene has CDR1 MNHEY and CDR2 SMNVEV (reference sequence). CDR3 size: 13 residues. The CDR3 nucleotides are TGTGCCAGCAGTGAATATAGCAATCAGCCCCAGCATTTT. Protein product: CASSEYSNQPQHF.

About this clonotype: Since a much larger clone is just one base distant, this may be a read error. The V gene is TRBV28, the J gene TRBJ2-7; 12 bases are a match to TRBD1. The CDR3 covers 16 residues. The germline gives CDR1 MDHEN, CDR2 SYDVKM. The chain's CDR3 is CASSLSPGQGAHELYF. The CDR3 coding sequence is TGTGCCAGCAGTCTATCTCCGGGACAGGGGGCCCACGAGCTGTACTTC.